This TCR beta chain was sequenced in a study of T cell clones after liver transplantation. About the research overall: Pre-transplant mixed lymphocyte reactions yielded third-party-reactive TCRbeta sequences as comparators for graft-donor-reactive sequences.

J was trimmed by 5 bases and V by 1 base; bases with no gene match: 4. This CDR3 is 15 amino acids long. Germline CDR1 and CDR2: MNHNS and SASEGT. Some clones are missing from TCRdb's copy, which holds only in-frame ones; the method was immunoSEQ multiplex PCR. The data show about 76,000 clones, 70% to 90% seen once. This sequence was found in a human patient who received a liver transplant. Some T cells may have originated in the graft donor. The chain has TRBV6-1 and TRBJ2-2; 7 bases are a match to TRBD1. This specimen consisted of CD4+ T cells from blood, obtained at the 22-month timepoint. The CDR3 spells CASSEGTGDTGELFF. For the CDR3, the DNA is TGTGCCAGCAGTGAAGGAACAGGGGATACCGGGGAGCTGTTTTTT.